This T cell receptor (beta chain) is drawn from a study of T cell changes during pregnancy in multiple sclerosis. The assay was immunoSEQ multiplex PCR, and TCRdb's table has in-frame clones only and misses some. The repertoire includes 65,000 to 80,000 clones, approximately 92% of them detected once, and around 0.2% sits in the top ten. This CDR3 contains 15 residues. Trimming stripped 6 bases from V and 3 bases from J, with 16 bases between. Germline V gene data show CDR1 as SGHNT and CDR2 as YYREEE (reference sequence). The chain links TRBV5-4 to TRBJ2-1; maybe TRBD1 (6 bases). The source was CD4+ T cells from peripheral blood mononuclear cells, collected before pregnancy. This TCR derives from a female donor with multiple sclerosis, enrolled in a pregnancy study. The CDR3 protein is CASNGGGLNYNEQFF. In nucleotides, the CDR3 is TGTGCCAGCAACGGTGGGGGCCTTAACTACAATGAGCAGTTCTTC.